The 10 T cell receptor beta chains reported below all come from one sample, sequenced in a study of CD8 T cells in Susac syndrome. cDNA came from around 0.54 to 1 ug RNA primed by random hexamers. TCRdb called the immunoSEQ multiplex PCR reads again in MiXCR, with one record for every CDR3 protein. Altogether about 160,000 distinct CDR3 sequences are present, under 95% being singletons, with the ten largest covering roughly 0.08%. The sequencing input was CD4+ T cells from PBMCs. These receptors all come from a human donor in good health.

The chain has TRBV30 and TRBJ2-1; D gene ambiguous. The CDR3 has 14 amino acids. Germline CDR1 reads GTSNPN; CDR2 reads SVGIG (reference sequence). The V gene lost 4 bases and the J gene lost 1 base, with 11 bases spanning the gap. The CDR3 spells CAWTGDISYNEQFF. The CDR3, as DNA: TGTGCCTGGACAGGAGATATTTCCTACAATGAGCAGTTCTTC.

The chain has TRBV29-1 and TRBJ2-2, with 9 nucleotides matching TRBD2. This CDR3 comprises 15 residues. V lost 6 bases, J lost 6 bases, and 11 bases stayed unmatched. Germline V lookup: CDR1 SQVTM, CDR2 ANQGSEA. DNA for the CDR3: TGCAGCGTCCCCTGGGGTAGCGGGAGTGCCGGGGAGCTGTTTTTT. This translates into CSVPWGSGSAGELFF.

The CDR3 coding sequence is TGTGCCAGCAGCTTTGACAGAGGCTCCTATAATTCACCCCTCCACTTT. Its translation: CASSFDRGSYNSPLHF. This sequence joins TRBV7-9 and TRBJ1-6, with D possibly TRBD1 on 5 matching bases. This CDR3 region has 16 residues. Germline V gives CDR1 SEHNR, CDR2 FQNEAQ (reference sequence). With 3 bases removed from V and 0 bases from J, the gap between germline ends came to 9 bases.

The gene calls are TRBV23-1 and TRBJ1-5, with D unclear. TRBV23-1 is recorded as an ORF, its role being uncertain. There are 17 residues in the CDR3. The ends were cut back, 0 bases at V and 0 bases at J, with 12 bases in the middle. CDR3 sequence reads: CASSQSGEGNSNQPQHF. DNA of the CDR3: TGCGCCAGCAGTCAATCTGGGGAGGGTAATAGCAATCAGCCCCAGCATTTT.

CDR3 sequence reads: CATSDPRDGYTF. The DNA for the CDR3 is TGTGCCACCAGTGATCCCAGGGATGGCTACACCTTC. The chain employs TRBV24-1 and TRBJ1-2; weak D call: TRBD1 (5 bases). The germline CDR1 and CDR2 sequences are KGHDR and SFDVKD. CDR3 length equals 12 residues. With 3 bases removed from V and 6 bases from J, the gap between germline ends came to 7 bases.

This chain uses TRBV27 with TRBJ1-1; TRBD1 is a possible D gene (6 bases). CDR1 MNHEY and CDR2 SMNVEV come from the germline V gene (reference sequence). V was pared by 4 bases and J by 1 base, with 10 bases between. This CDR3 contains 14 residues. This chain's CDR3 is CASSSQGPNTEAFF. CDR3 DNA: TGTGCCAGCAGTTCGCAGGGGCCGAACACTGAAGCTTTCTTT.

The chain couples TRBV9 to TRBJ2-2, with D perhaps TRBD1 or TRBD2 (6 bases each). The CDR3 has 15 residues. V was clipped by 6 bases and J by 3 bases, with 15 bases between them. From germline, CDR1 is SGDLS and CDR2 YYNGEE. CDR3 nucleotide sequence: TGTGCCAGCACCCCGGGGGCGTACCACACCGGGGAGCTGTTTTTT. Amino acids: CASTPGAYHTGELFF.

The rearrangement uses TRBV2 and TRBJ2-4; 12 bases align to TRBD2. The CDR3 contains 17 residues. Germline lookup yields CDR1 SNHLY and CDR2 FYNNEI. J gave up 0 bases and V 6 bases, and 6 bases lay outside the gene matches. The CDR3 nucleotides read TGTGCCAGCAGACGGACTAGCGGGACGATAGCCAAAAACATTCAGTACTTC. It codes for CASRRTSGTIAKNIQYF.

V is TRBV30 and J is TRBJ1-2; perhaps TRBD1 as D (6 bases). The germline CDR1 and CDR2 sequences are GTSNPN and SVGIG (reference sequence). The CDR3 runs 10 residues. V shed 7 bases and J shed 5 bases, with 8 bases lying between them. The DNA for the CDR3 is TGTGCCTTGGGACATTATGGCTACACCTTC. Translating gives CALGHYGYTF.

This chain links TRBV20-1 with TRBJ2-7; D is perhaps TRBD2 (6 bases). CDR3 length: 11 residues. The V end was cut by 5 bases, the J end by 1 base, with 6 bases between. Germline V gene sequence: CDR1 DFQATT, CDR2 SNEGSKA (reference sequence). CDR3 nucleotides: TGCAGTGCTGGAGGGTCCTACGAGCAGTACTTC. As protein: CSAGGSYEQYF.